This entry is about one T cell receptor beta chain. Its antigen is as yet unknown. The data belong to a study of T-cell memory formation after mild COVID-19. TCRdb recomputed calls from the 5' RACE reads with MiXCR, one row per CDR3 protein. There are a few hundred thousand distinct CDR3 sequences in the sample; roughly 21% occur only once, and roughly 20% lies in the top ten. Findings of the study overall: The study detected some responding clones in pre-infection memory, suggesting cross-reactive memory joined. Clones that shrank (day 15 to 85) were balanced CD4/CD8, whereas later expanders leaned CD4+.

CDR3 length equals 14 residues. The germline CDR1 and CDR2 sequences are MNHEY and SVGEGT. V lost 1 base and J 2 bases, leaving 8 bases between the germline ends. The material sequenced was PBMCs or a T cell subset sorted from them (not recorded which). The receptor was isolated from a man younger than 35 who had mild COVID-19 (a few samples of this study predate the infection). Cell type and time point are not known. The V gene is TRBV6-2 or TRBV6-3, the J gene TRBJ1-2, with D unresolved. CDR3 sequence: CASSYFSGNYGYTF. The CDR3 DNA reads TGTGCCAGCAGTTACTTCTCGGGGAACTATGGCTACACCTTC.